A selection of T cell receptor beta chains follows, all from one sample in a study of cytomegalovirus exposure and HLA in healthy donors. Here immunoSEQ multiplex PCR was the method, and the copy in TCRdb shows in-frame clones only, minus some. The sample has 110,000 to 150,000 clones, roughly 70% seen once; the top ten hold approximately 2%. Sequencing used PBMCs. These receptors were collected from a woman aged 55-75 years in good health and CMV-seropositive. Each CDR3 is given with its conserved first and last residue. Some rows have no size entry. The others give once, few or many, or a class for an expanded clone.

J | V | size | CDR3
TRBJ1-2 | TRBV6-5 | NA | CASGRTGNYGYTF
TRBJ1-3 | TRBV6-5 | NA | CASSYWDRGSGNTIYF
TRBJ1-1 | TRBV29-1 | NA | CSVTSQGLSAFF
TRBJ1-2 | TRBV2 | NA | CASSEMPGRRGLGGYTF
TRBJ1-1 | TRBV5-1 | NA | CASSLGQRNTEAFF
TRBJ2-7 | TRBV6-1 | few | CASSGLDKGVYEQYF
TRBJ1-2 | TRBV19 | NA | CASKRWERDGIGYTF
TRBJ2-7 | TRBV5-1 | NA | CASSLSNYEQYF
TRBJ2-7 | TRBV6-4 | NA | CASSDSGGSYEQYF
TRBJ2-3 | TRBV28 | NA | CASSLPDRVLFADTQYF
TRBJ2-5 | TRBV7-9 | NA | CASSLLQAQYF
TRBJ2-2 | TRBV5-1 | NA | CASSLLQSNTGELFF
TRBJ1-6 | TRBV6-5 | NA | CASSYRQGAKSPLHF
TRBJ2-3 | TRBV5-4 | NA | CASSLVGFRDTQYF
TRBJ1-2 | TRBV27 | NA | CASSEGGNYGYTF
TRBJ2-3 | TRBV5-1 | NA | CASSYSGSADTQYF
TRBJ2-1 | TRBV18 | NA | CASSRGGTYNEQFF
TRBJ2-1 | TRBV27 | NA | CASSLRTGRNNEQFF
TRBJ1-2 | TRBV18 | NA | CASSPTTGYGYTF
TRBJ1-2 | TRBV6-1 | NA | CASSEGGLAGKDGYTF
TRBJ1-2 | TRBV5-1 | few | CASSYGTVFARGYTF
TRBJ1-2 | TRBV28 | NA | CASSTDRDRGVYGYTF
TRBJ1-2 | TRBV19 | few | CATNTPAGYGYTF
TRBJ1-1 | TRBV7-8 | NA | CASSNRGPVNTEAFF
TRBJ2-7 | TRBV28 | NA | CASSGDRPNSYEQYF
TRBJ1-1 | TRBV5-6 | few | CASSLVKDRLSEAFF
TRBJ2-2 | TRBV5-1 | NA | CASSGRLEGTGELFF
TRBJ2-5 | TRBV11-2 | NA | CASSRGQGTSGSAETQYF
TRBJ1-3 | TRBV5-1 | NA | CASSPWTAGNTIYF
TRBJ2-1 | TRBV5-1 | NA | CASSLVGTESYNEQFF
TRBJ1-1 | TRBV6-5 | NA | CASKRPGTGNTEAFF
TRBJ2-5 | TRBV9 | NA | CASGRTSGAQYF
TRBJ2-1 | TRBV7-2 | once | CASSLDIHEQFF
TRBJ1-1 | TRBV5-4 | NA | CASSPRGGGTEAFF
TRBJ2-3 | TRBV9 | NA | CASSGQAARGDTQYF
TRBJ2-7 | TRBV30 | once | CAWTRLAGSSYEQYF
TRBJ2-1 | TRBV4-1 | NA | CASSIAEMYNEQFF
TRBJ1-2 | TRBV10-3 | NA | CAISNRDSMEGYTF
TRBJ2-1 | TRBV29-1 | once | CSVEVWLVGALYNEQFF
TRBJ2-3 | TRBV27 | NA | CASKRATDTQYF
TRBJ2-7 | TRBV28 | NA | CASRQTGITYEQYF
TRBJ1-2 | TRBV28 | NA | CASSFDRGGGYTF
TRBJ2-5 | TRBV5-6 | few | CASSWDRRETQYF
TRBJ2-5 | TRBV5-6 | once | CASSLNRVETQYF
TRBJ1-3 | TRBV10-3 | NA | CAISADKGALNTIYF
TRBJ2-3 | TRBV6-5 | NA | CASRRQSTDTQYF
TRBJ1-1 | TRBV6-5 | few | CASRRRGGEAFF
TRBJ2-5 | TRBV19 | NA | CASRPGQGETQYF
TRBJ1-5 | TRBV18 | NA | CASSPRGQNQPQHF
TRBJ2-7 | TRBV7-9 | NA | CASSFLLGLAGGEEQYF
TRBJ2-7 | TRBV5-1 | once | CASSQTSGPIFYEQYF
TRBJ2-1 | TRBV10-3 | few | CAIRARNEQFF
TRBJ2-7 | TRBV7-7 | NA | CASSVTSGSSYEQYF
TRBJ2-3 | TRBV9 | NA | CASSPHSGKADTQYF
TRBJ1-1 | TRBV5-1 | NA | CASSLGHLNTEAFF
TRBJ2-1 | TRBV5-8 | NA | CASSQTLAGHYNEQFF
TRBJ1-5 | TRBV5-5 | NA | CASSLEGGIQPQHF
TRBJ1-1 | TRBV18 | NA | CASSWDRGLRTEAFF
TRBJ1-2 | TRBV15 | few | CATSRVAGDGYTF
TRBJ1-1 | TRBV5-8 | NA | CASSLYRVSNTEAFF